This passage covers 19 T cell receptor beta chains from one sample sequenced in a study of T cells after yellow fever vaccination. Via MiXCR, TCRdb re-called the 5' RACE reads, giving one row per CDR3 protein. The profile covers about 170,000 distinct CDR3 sequences, with 9.5% to 12% appearing a single time and around 34% taken by the ten largest. The material was CD8+ T cells sorted from PBMCs, obtained 15 days after the yellow fever booster vaccination. Receptor source: a man between 18 and 35 years old who received the YFV17D yellow fever vaccine.

This sequence joins TRBV20-1 and TRBJ2-2, with no clear D. Trimming left V 6 bases short and J 0 bases short, with 8 bases between. In germline, CDR1 is DFQATT, CDR2 SNEGSKA (reference sequence). The CDR3 has 13 residues. In nucleotides, the CDR3 is TGCAGTGCCCCCGGCGCGAACACCGGGGAGCTGTTTTTT. Protein product: CSAPGANTGELFF.

The CDR3 here is CASSFSIDAHMNTEAFF. Written as DNA, the CDR3 is TGTGCCAGCAGCTTCTCTATAGACGCCCACATGAACACTGAAGCTTTCTTT. V and J are TRBV7-8 and TRBJ1-1; D remains ambiguous. The CDR3 covers 17 residues. V lost 3 bases to trimming and J lost 0 bases, with 17 bases between them. The germline gives CDR1 SGHVS, CDR2 FQNEAQ.

This sequence joins TRBV6-1 and TRBJ2-7; D gene uncertain. CDR3 length equals 9 residues. The germline V gene encodes CDR1 MNHNS and CDR2 SASEGT. The ends were cut back, 10 bases at V and 3 bases at J, with 4 bases in the middle. CDR3 nucleotides: TGTGCCACCAGCTACGAGCAGTACTTC. It codes for CATSYEQYF.

The V call is TRBV4-3, the J call TRBJ2-3; TRBD2 aligns across 15 bases. V was pared by 0 bases and J by 3 bases, with 10 bases of the junction left unmatched. CDR1 is LGHNA, CDR2 YSLEER, per germline. The CDR3 loop spans 20 amino acids. CDR3 region: CASSQDLGLAGGVRTDTQYF. The CDR3 nucleotides read TGCGCCAGCAGCCAAGATTTAGGACTAGCGGGGGGGGTCCGAACAGATACGCAGTATTTT.

V is TRBV29-1 and J is TRBJ1-3; D unclear. Looked up from germline, CDR1 is SQVTM and CDR2 is ANQGSEA. With 0 bases removed from V and 4 bases from J, the gap between germline ends came to 7 bases. This CDR3 region has 13 residues. The chain's CDR3 is CSVEDAVGNTIYF. The CDR3 DNA follows: TGCAGCGTTGAAGACGCGGTGGGAAACACCATATATTTT. Using reference TRBV29-1 and TRBJ1-3 for the parts outside the CDR3, the full variable domain is SAVISQKPSRDICQRGTSLTIQCQVDSQVTMMFWYRQQPGQSLTLIATANQGSEATYESGFVIDKFPISRPNLTFSTLTVSNMSPEDSSIYLCSVEDAVGNTIYFGEGSWLTVV.

The chain combines TRBV5-1 with TRBJ2-2; unclear D gene. Looked up from germline, CDR1 is SGHRS and CDR2 is YFSETQ. V lost 2 bases, J lost 5 bases, and 16 bases lay in between. The CDR3 loop spans 16 amino acids. CDR3 DNA: TGCGCCAGCAGCTTAACGACAAGCCGATTTACCGGGGAGCTGTTTTTT. It yields the protein CASSLTTSRFTGELFF.

The gene calls are TRBV7-9 and TRBJ2-2; no firm D call. Germline V lookup: CDR1 SEHNR, CDR2 FQNEAQ (reference sequence). V was trimmed by 0 bases and J by 6 bases, leaving 5 bases between them. The CDR3 consists of 13 residues. For the CDR3, the DNA is TGTGCCAGCAGCTTAGCGTTCCCCGGGGAGCTGTTTTTT. Translating gives CASSLAFPGELFF.

The rearrangement joins TRBV12-3 or TRBV12-4 to TRBJ2-6, with D uncertain. This CDR3 has 14 residues. V lost 7 bases and J lost 0, with 7 bases in between. The CDR3: CASTSFSGANVLTF. The CDR3 DNA follows: TGTGCCAGCACCTCGTTCTCTGGGGCCAACGTCCTGACTTTC.

This clonotype has more than one count but fewer than ten. The CDR3 reads CASRGYTGELFF. CDR3 bases: TGTGCCAGCCGCGGGTACACCGGGGAGCTGTTTTTT. V gene TRBV5-6 combines with J gene TRBJ2-2, with D perhaps matching TRBD2 (5 bases). CDR3 size: 12 residues. Trimming cost V 7 bases and J 3 bases, with 7 bases left between them. The germline gives CDR1 SGHDT, CDR2 YYEEEE.

This clonotype occurred a few times. This chain uses TRBV2 with TRBJ1-3; 8 nucleotides line up with TRBD1. With V trimmed by 1 base and J by 2 bases, 4 bases remained unmatched. CDR1 and CDR2 (germline): SNHLY, FYNNEI. There are 16 residues in the CDR3. DNA of the CDR3: TGTGCCAGCAGTGAAGGGACAGGGATCGCTGGAAACACCATATATTTT. Amino acid sequence: CASSEGTGIAGNTIYF.

This clonotype was picked up many times. The chain combines TRBV28 with TRBJ1-5; D remains ambiguous. Germline values: CDR1 MDHEN, CDR2 SYDVKM. Trimming took off 3 bases at V and 4 bases at J, with 7 bases between the two ends. The CDR3 runs to 13 residues. The CDR3 loop is CASSLSGNQPQHF. The DNA of the CDR3 is TGTGCCAGCAGTTTGAGCGGGAATCAGCCCCAGCATTTT.

The chain combines TRBV30 with TRBJ2-7; weak D call: TRBD2 (5 bases). The ends were cut back, 7 bases at V and 4 bases at J, with 17 bases in the middle. The CDR3 runs to 13 residues. In germline, CDR1 is GTSNPN, CDR2 SVGIG (reference sequence). The CDR3 spells CAFYTGLRYEQYF. The CDR3 region has the DNA TGTGCCTTCTACACCGGACTGCGATACGAGCAGTACTTC.

CDR3: CASSQPGQGAYEQYF. The CDR3 coding sequence is TGTGCCAGCAGCCAACCGGGACAGGGGGCGTACGAGCAGTACTTC. This chain uses TRBV4-2 with TRBJ2-7; the match to TRBD1 covers 12 bases. The CDR3 contains 15 residues. The germline V gene has CDR1 LGHNA and CDR2 YNFKEQ. The trim removed 2 bases at V and 4 bases at J, leaving 3 bases unmatched.

Only a few counts were recorded for this clonotype. V gene TRBV7-9 combines with J gene TRBJ2-7; tentatively, D is TRBD2 (7 bases). V dropped 6 bases and J dropped 3 bases, with 18 bases sitting between them. In germline, CDR1 is SEHNR, CDR2 FQNEAQ (reference sequence). The CDR3 covers 15 residues. In nucleotides, the CDR3 is TGTGCCAGCAGTGCGGGGGCCGCCCCACTCTACGAGCAGTACGTC. Translating gives CASSAGAAPLYEQYV.

This clonotype came up a few times. The rearrangement links TRBV29-1 to TRBJ2-3, with 8 bases identical to TRBD2. The germline gives CDR1 SQVTM, CDR2 ANQGSEA. The CDR3 has 12 residues. As DNA, the CDR3 is TGCAAAGCGGGGGACAGCACAGATACGCAGTATTTT. It encodes CKAGDSTDTQYF.

This clonotype was counted ten times or more. The V call is TRBV15, the J call TRBJ2-2, with 7 bases matching TRBD1. CDR1 is LNHNV, CDR2 YYDKDF, per germline (reference sequence). With V trimmed by 6 bases and J by 0 bases, 7 bases remained unmatched. This CDR3 is 16 amino acids long. For the CDR3, the DNA is TGTGCCACCAGTGTACCGGGGACAGCGAACACCGGGGAGCTGTTTTTT. This gives the protein CATSVPGTANTGELFF. The full variable domain, its missing parts supplied by reference TRBV15 and TRBJ2-2, is DAMVIQNPRYQVTQFGKPVTLSCSQTLNHNVMYWYQQKSSQAPKLLFHYYDKDFNNEADTPDNFQSRRPNTSFCFLDIRSPGLGDTAMYLCATSVPGTANTGELFFGEGSRLTVL.

This chain joins TRBV13 and TRBJ1-5, with D perhaps matching TRBD1 (5 bases). The V gene's germline CDR1 is PRHDT and CDR2 FYEKMQ (reference sequence). The germline V and J ends were trimmed by 3 bases and 7 bases, with 10 bases remaining between them. The CDR3 has 13 residues. The chain's CDR3 is CASSFRVSQPQHF. CDR3 DNA sequence: TGTGCCAGCAGCTTCAGGGTCAGCCAGCCCCAGCATTTT.

This chain connects TRBV7-8 to TRBJ2-2, with TRBD2 matching 7 bases. Germline CDR1 and CDR2: SGHVS and FQNEAQ. The CDR3 covers 17 residues. J gave up 3 bases and V 5 bases, and 12 bases lay outside the gene matches. CDR3 amino acids: CASSHARGGWDTGELFF. CDR3 bases: TGTGCCAGCAGCCACGCCCGCGGGGGTTGGGACACCGGGGAGCTGTTTTTT.

In its sample, this clonotype was seen a few times. The rearrangement uses TRBV5-1 and TRBJ1-1; 9 nucleotides line up with TRBD1. Trimming at V came to 4 bases and at J to 0 bases, leaving 7 bases not matched to a gene. The CDR3 has 16 amino acids. Germline loops: CDR1 SGHRS, CDR2 YFSETQ. DNA for the CDR3: TGCGCCAGCAGCGTCGGGACAGGGAACATGAACACTGAAGCTTTCTTT. This gives the protein CASSVGTGNMNTEAFF.